These 25 T cell receptor beta chains were sequenced from one sample in a study of PD-1 blockade in classical Hodgkin lymphoma. Clones were sequenced by immunoSEQ multiplex PCR, and TCRdb holds only the in-frame ones, with some missing. Of some 150,000 clones in the sample, 78% were seen once. Each of the patients experienced relapse following autologous stem cell transplantation, and their brentuximab vedotin exposure differed. This specimen was peripheral blood mononuclear cells (PBMCs), taken before the second cycle of nivolumab. The origin of the receptors is a human donor with classical Hodgkin lymphoma.

The chain links TRBV6-5 to TRBJ1-2; D uncertain. Germline lookup yields CDR1 MNHEY and CDR2 SVGAGI. V was trimmed by 5 bases and J by 0 bases, leaving 10 bases between them. The CDR3 totals 14 residues. The CDR3 DNA reads as TGTGCCAGCAGTGAACTAAGGACTAACTATGGCTACACCTTC. It is translated as CASSELRTNYGYTF.

The V and J genes are TRBV5-1 and TRBJ1-4; weak D call: TRBD1 (5 bases). Trimming took 4 bases from V and 2 from J, leaving 12 bases between them. This CDR3 contains 15 residues. CDR1 SGHRS and CDR2 YFSETQ come from the germline V gene. The CDR3 reads CASSPGGTTNEKLFF. CDR3 bases: TGCGCCAGCAGCCCAGGAGGGACGACTAATGAAAAACTGTTTTTT.

The rearrangement joins TRBV19 to TRBJ1-2; D unresolved. The germline V and J ends were trimmed by 4 bases and 0 bases, with 6 bases remaining between them. This CDR3 contains 13 residues. CDR1 LNHDA and CDR2 SQIVND come from the germline V gene (reference sequence). This CDR3 is CASSTETNYGYTF. In DNA, the CDR3 is TGTGCCAGTAGTACGGAGACTAACTATGGCTACACCTTC.

The chain recombines TRBV28 with TRBJ2-1, with TRBD1 matching 7 bases. Germline CDR1 reads MDHEN; CDR2 reads SYDVKM. The CDR3 loop spans 15 amino acids. The ends lost 8 bases at V and 6 bases at J; junction bases unmatched: 13. The CDR3 here is CASHDRDRKSNEQFF. CDR3 bases: TGTGCCAGCCACGACAGGGACCGCAAATCCAATGAGCAGTTCTTC.

V and J are TRBV6-5 and TRBJ2-1, with D uncertain. The CDR3 consists of 14 residues. The V end lost 5 bases, the J end lost 4 bases, and 12 bases lay between the germline ends. From germline, CDR1 is MNHEY and CDR2 SVGAGI. The CDR3 loop is CASSRQVGYNEQFF. CDR3 nucleotides: TGTGCCAGCAGTCGCCAAGTGGGATACAATGAGCAGTTCTTC.

In this sample, this clone turned up many times. CDR3 sequence (DNA): TGTGCCAGCAGGGGGGCTTGGGAGGGAAGAAGGTATGGCTACACCTTC. As protein: CASRGAWEGRRYGYTF. The V and J genes are TRBV7-9 and TRBJ1-2, with a possible D match to TRBD1 (6 bases). The V end was cut by 6 bases, the J end by 5 bases, with 22 bases between. This CDR3 is 16 amino acids long. In germline, CDR1 is SEHNR, CDR2 FQNEAQ (reference sequence).

This chain links TRBV19 with TRBJ2-3; D is undetermined. The V gene lost 3 bases and the J gene lost 1 base, with 11 bases spanning the gap. The CDR3 contains 15 residues. CDR1 LNHDA and CDR2 SQIVND come from the germline V gene (reference sequence). CDR3 sequence: CASSMTRLGTDTQYF. CDR3 nucleotides: TGTGCCAGTAGTATGACGCGGTTGGGCACAGATACGCAGTATTTT. Full variable domain (rest looked up from reference TRBV19 and TRBJ2-3): DGGITQSPKYLFRKEGQNVTLSCEQNLNHDAMYWYRQDPGQGLRLIYYSQIVNDFQKGDIAEGYSVSREKKESFPLTVTSAQKNPTAFYLCASSMTRLGTDTQYFGPGTRLTVL.

The V gene is TRBV6-6, the J gene TRBJ1-5; possibly TRBD1 for D (5 bases). In germline, CDR1 is MNHNY, CDR2 SVGAGI (reference sequence). The CDR3 totals 13 residues. With 6 bases removed from V and 9 bases from J, the gap between germline ends came to 15 bases. DNA for the CDR3: TGTGCCAGCAGCTGGGGCTTGGGGCTGCCCCAGCATTTT. Its translation: CASSWGLGLPQHF.

The chain couples TRBV6-5 to TRBJ2-7, with 10 bases aligning to TRBD1. The V gene's germline CDR1 is MNHEY and CDR2 SVGAGI. This CDR3 region has 15 residues. With V trimmed by 7 bases and J by 3 bases, 9 bases remained unmatched. The CDR3 reads CASINYRDRGYEQYF. DNA of the CDR3: TGTGCCAGCATCAACTACCGGGACAGGGGCTACGAGCAGTACTTC.

This clone was picked up a small number of times. This chain joins TRBV6-5 and TRBJ1-1; TRBD1 matches 10 bases. The ends lost 10 bases at V and 1 base at J; junction bases unmatched: 6. This CDR3 has 14 residues. The germline gives CDR1 MNHEY, CDR2 SVGAGI. Here the CDR3 reads CAIMGQGSNTEAFF. The DNA for the CDR3 is TGTGCCATCATGGGACAGGGGTCGAACACTGAAGCTTTCTTT.

V is TRBV4-3 and J is TRBJ2-5; weak D call: TRBD2 (7 bases). V was pared by 4 bases and J by 5 bases, with 17 bases between. The CDR3 consists of 15 residues. Germline CDR1 and CDR2: LGHNA and YSLEER. The CDR3 sequence is CASSRFGGPFETQYF. The CDR3 DNA reads TGCGCCAGCAGCCGGTTCGGGGGGCCTTTTGAGACCCAGTACTTC.

The chain links TRBV7-9 to TRBJ2-5, with D unclear. There are 14 residues in the CDR3. V lost 1 base, J lost 5 bases, and 11 bases lay in between. CDR1 and CDR2 (germline): SEHNR, FQNEAQ (reference sequence). The CDR3: CASSLGTVSETQYF. Here the CDR3 DNA reads TGTGCCAGCAGCTTAGGTACAGTTTCTGAGACCCAGTACTTC. The full variable domain, in which reference TRBV7-9 and TRBJ2-5 provide the parts outside the CDR3, is DTGVSQNPRHKITKRGQNVTFRCDPISEHNRLYWYRQTLGQGPEFLTYFQNEAQLEKSRLLSDRFSAERPKGSFSTLEIQRTEQGDSAMYLCASSLGTVSETQYFGPGTRLLVL.

The chain joins TRBV27 to TRBJ2-7, with TRBD1 matching over 11 bases. CDR3 length equals 14 residues. Germline loops: CDR1 MNHEY, CDR2 SMNVEV (reference sequence). V lost 8 bases to trimming and J lost 5 bases; unmatched junction nucleotides: 8. CDR3: CASAPDRGHNEQYF. CDR3 DNA sequence: TGTGCCAGCGCCCCGGACAGGGGGCACAACGAGCAGTACTTC.

This chain uses TRBV11-2 with TRBJ2-3, with D perhaps TRBD2 (6 bases). This CDR3 has 12 residues. The ends were cut back, 8 bases at V and 7 bases at J, with 13 bases in the middle. Looked up from germline, CDR1 is SGHAT and CDR2 is FQNNGV. CDR3 residues: CASGRGGHTQYF. CDR3 nucleotide sequence: TGTGCCAGCGGGCGGGGCGGGCATACGCAGTATTTT.

This chain connects TRBV18 to TRBJ1-2; 8 nucleotides align to TRBD1. V trimming: 3 bases; J trimming: 6 bases; junction bases outside the gene matches: 3. This CDR3 region has 13 residues. Germline assignment: CDR1 KGHSH and CDR2 LQKENI. CDR3 region: CASSPDRAHGYTF. Written as DNA, the CDR3 is TGTGCCAGCTCACCGGACAGGGCCCATGGCTACACCTTC.

In its sample, this clone was seen once. The CDR3 nucleotides read TGCAGCGTTGAAGGGCAGGGGAACACTGAAGCTTTCTTT. It encodes CSVEGQGNTEAFF. The chain joins TRBV29-1 to TRBJ1-1, with a weak D call TRBD1 (5 bases). The CDR3 extends over 13 amino acids. Per germline, CDR1 SQVTM and CDR2 ANQGSEA. V was shortened by 1 base and J by 1 base, with 7 bases between the two germline ends.

The chain joins TRBV6-6 to TRBJ2-7; TRBD1 is a possible D gene (6 bases). This CDR3 contains 14 residues. CDR1 and CDR2 (germline): MNHNY, SVGAGI (reference sequence). Trimming left V 9 bases short and J 0 bases short, with 15 bases between. CDR3 residues: CASHTTGFSYEQYF. CDR3 DNA: TGTGCCAGTCATACGACAGGTTTCTCCTACGAGCAGTACTTC.

The chain uses TRBV7-6 and TRBJ2-7; weak D call: TRBD2 (5 bases). The germline V gene has CDR1 SGHVS and CDR2 FNYEAQ. The germline V and J ends were trimmed by 8 bases and 1 base, with 15 bases remaining between them. The length of the CDR3 is 14 residues. CDR3 in DNA: TGTGCCAGCTCGAGATCTAGCAAATCCTACGAGCAGTACTTC. It translates to CASSRSSKSYEQYF. The full variable domain, completed using reference TRBV7-6 and TRBJ2-7, is GAGVSQSPRYKVTKRGQDVALRCDPISGHVSLYWYRQALGQGPEFLTYFNYEAQQDKSGLPNDRFSAERPEGSISTLTIQRTEQRDSAMYRCASSRSSKSYEQYFGPGTRLTVT.

CDR3 sequence: CASSATGTGYGYTF. CDR3 nucleotide sequence: TGTGCCAGCAGCGCCACCGGGACAGGGTATGGCTACACCTTC. The chain is built from TRBV9 and TRBJ1-2; 9 bases are a match to TRBD1. This CDR3 region has 14 residues. The germline CDR1 and CDR2 sequences are SGDLS and YYNGEE. V was pared by 3 bases and J by 5 bases, with 5 bases of the junction left unmatched.

The rearrangement joins TRBV6-5 to TRBJ1-2; the D is unclear. Germline loops: CDR1 MNHEY, CDR2 SVGAGI. V lost 2 bases to trimming and J lost 5 bases, with 9 bases between them. The CDR3 covers 13 residues. The CDR3 DNA reads TGTGCCAGCAGTTACGACGGTCCTTATGGCTACACCTTC. This codes for CASSYDGPYGYTF.

This clone was observed a single time. The sample contains more than one DNA sequence encoding this CDR3. The chain joins TRBV5-1 to TRBJ2-7; 7 bases are a match to TRBD1. Trimming took 0 bases from V and 4 from J; bases not matched to a gene: 4. The CDR3 contains 14 residues. Germline lookup yields CDR1 SGHRS and CDR2 YFSETQ. This chain's CDR3 is CASSLVGGSYEQYF. The CDR3 coding sequence is TGCGCCAGCAGCTTGGTAGGGGGCTCATACGAGCAGTACTTC.

This clone was observed a handful of times. The chain has TRBV7-9 and TRBJ2-1; maybe TRBD1 (5 bases). Trimming pared 3 bases from V and 9 bases from J, leaving 12 bases between. This CDR3 is built from 13 residues. The germline V gene has CDR1 SEHNR and CDR2 FQNEAQ (reference sequence). CDR3 in amino acids: CASSFFDQGEQFF. The CDR3 nucleotides read TGTGCCAGCAGCTTCTTTGACCAGGGTGAGCAGTTCTTC.

The J gene is TRBJ1-1, the V gene TRBV29-1; possible D gene TRBD1, 5 bases. This CDR3 is built from 12 residues. V was trimmed by 1 base and J by 7 bases, leaving 10 bases between them. The germline V gene encodes CDR1 SQVTM and CDR2 ANQGSEA. Here the CDR3 reads CSVEGDGGEAFF. As DNA, the CDR3 is TGCAGCGTTGAAGGTGACGGGGGTGAAGCTTTCTTT. The variable domain in full, with the rest retrieved from reference TRBV29-1 and TRBJ1-1, is SAVISQKPSRDICQRGTSLTIQCQVDSQVTMMFWYRQQPGQSLTLIATANQGSEATYESGFVIDKFPISRPNLTFSTLTVSNMSPEDSSIYLCSVEGDGGEAFFGQGTRLTVV.

Comment on this clone: This could be a read error, since a much larger clone is one nucleotide away. The CDR3 protein is CASSRGDTQYF. The DNA of the CDR3 is TGTGCCAGCAGCAGGGGGGATACGCAGTATTTT. The chain employs TRBV5-4 and TRBJ2-3; D perhaps matches TRBD1 (6 bases). Germline V gene data show CDR1 as SGHNT and CDR2 as YYREEE (reference sequence). CDR3 length equals 11 residues. Trimming left V 4 bases short and J 6 bases short, with 6 bases between. Using reference TRBV5-4 and TRBJ2-3 for the parts outside the CDR3, the full variable domain is ETGVTQSPTHLIKTRGQQVTLRCSSQSGHNTVSWYQQALGQGPQFIFQYYREEENGRGNFPPRFSGLQFPNYSSELNVNALELDDSALYLCASSRGDTQYFGPGTRLTVL.

This chain uses TRBV6-5 with TRBJ1-2; D gene unclear. The germline CDR1 and CDR2 sequences are MNHEY and SVGAGI. This CDR3 has 13 amino acids. Trimming stripped 6 bases from V and 2 bases from J, with 10 bases between. In DNA form, the CDR3 reads TGTGCCAGCAGCGTCTCGAGGAACTATGGCTACACCTTC. Protein sequence: CASSVSRNYGYTF.